This T cell receptor beta chain was recovered during a study of control samples from healthy donors and cancer patients. V was shortened by 4 bases and J by 7 bases, with 23 bases between the two germline ends. Germline CDR1 reads SGHAT; CDR2 reads FQNNGV. This CDR3 has 17 amino acids. Only in-frame clones appear in the TCRdb table, and some are missing; sequencing was by immunoSEQ multiplex PCR. Of 70,000 or so clones listed, nearly 90% were seen once; the top ten hold about 20%. What was sequenced was PBMCs. This sequence joins TRBV11-2 and TRBJ1-3; D may be TRBD1 (6 bases). The sequence came from a man in his sixties with lung cancer. For the CDR3, the DNA is TGTGCCAGCAGCTCCATAAAACGGACAGAAGATCGCAACACCATATATTTT. This encodes CASSSIKRTEDRNTIYF.